This record concerns one T cell receptor beta chain sequence. What it recognizes is unknown. A sample-barcoded 5' primer and a J-beta primer mix were used in a second PCR of roughly 6 to 11 cycles. Tagging of each cDNA molecule was performed by a template-switch adaptor with 12 random nucleotides. TCRdb re-called the 5' RACE reads through MiXCR, storing one row per CDR3 protein. The sample shows around 1,600,000 distinct CDR3 sequences, under 55% of them seen only once. The junction had 7 bases not matched to a gene; V was cut back by 4 bases and J by 8 bases. CDR3 length equals 13 residues. This entry comes from a study of blood T cells in healthy people across ages. Study-level findings and limits: More naive CD4+ cells and higher diversity were found in long-lived than in aged donors. Without sorted subsets, naive and antigen-experienced compartments could not be conclusively compared.

Healthy individuals of Caucasian origin from Russia, aged roughly 6 to 100, served as donors. This TCR was sampled from a woman younger than 30 in good health. Specimen: blood. The chain joins TRBV12-3 or TRBV12-4 to TRBJ1-2; 7 positions agree with TRBD1. CDR3 bases: TGTGCCAGCAGTTCCACAGGGGCAGACGGCTACACCTTC. Translating it yields CASSSTGADGYTF.